Many counts were recorded for the clone carrying this T cell receptor (beta chain). Its antigen is unidentified. The data are from a study of early T cells in non-severe SARS-CoV-2 infection. Study-wide context: The chains were unpaired, and the sequenced material was bulk RNA from unsorted whole blood. Findings of the study overall: In VDJdb matching, anti-spike CD8 responses were favored while private and CD4 specificities went missing.

TCRdb itself ran the 5' RACE reads through MiXCR, one entry per CDR3 protein. Among tens of thousands of distinct CDR3 sequences listed, 3.5% to 4% were seen once. V lost 5 bases, J lost 2 bases, and 16 bases lay in between. Germline assignment: CDR1 MNHEY and CDR2 SVGEGT. The CDR3 has 16 amino acids. The receptor's source is an adult who was a healthcare worker with PCR-confirmed SARS-CoV-2 infection or an uninfected control (not recorded which). The specimen sequenced was whole blood. The chain combines TRBV6-2 or TRBV6-3 with TRBJ1-5, with D maybe TRBD1 (5 bases). This chain's CDR3 is CASSPRTPRGNQPQHF. DNA of the CDR3: TGTGCCAGCAGTCCGCGGACACCAAGGGGCAATCAGCCCCAGCATTTT.